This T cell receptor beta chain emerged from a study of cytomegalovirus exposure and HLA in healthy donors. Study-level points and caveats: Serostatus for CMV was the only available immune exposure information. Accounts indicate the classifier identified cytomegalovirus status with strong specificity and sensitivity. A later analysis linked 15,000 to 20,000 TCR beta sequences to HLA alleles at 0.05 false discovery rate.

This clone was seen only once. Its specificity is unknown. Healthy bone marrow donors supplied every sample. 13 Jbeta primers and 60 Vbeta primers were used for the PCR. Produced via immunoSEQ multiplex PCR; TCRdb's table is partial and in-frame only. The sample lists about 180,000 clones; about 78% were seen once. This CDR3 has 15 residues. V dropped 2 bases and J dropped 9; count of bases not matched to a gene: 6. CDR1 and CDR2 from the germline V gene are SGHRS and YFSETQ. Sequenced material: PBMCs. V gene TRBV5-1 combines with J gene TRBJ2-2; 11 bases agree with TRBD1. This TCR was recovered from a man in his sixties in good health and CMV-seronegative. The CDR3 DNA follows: TGCGCCAGCAGCTTAGGACAGGGGGCAAGCCGGGAGCTGTTTTTT. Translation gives CASSLGQGASRELFF. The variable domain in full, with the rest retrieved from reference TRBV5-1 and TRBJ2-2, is KAGVTQTPRYLIKTRGQQVTLSCSPISGHRSVSWYQQTPGQGLQFLFEYFSETQRNKGNFPGRFSGRQFSNSRSEMNVSTLELGDSALYLCASSLGQGASRELFFGEGSRLTVL.